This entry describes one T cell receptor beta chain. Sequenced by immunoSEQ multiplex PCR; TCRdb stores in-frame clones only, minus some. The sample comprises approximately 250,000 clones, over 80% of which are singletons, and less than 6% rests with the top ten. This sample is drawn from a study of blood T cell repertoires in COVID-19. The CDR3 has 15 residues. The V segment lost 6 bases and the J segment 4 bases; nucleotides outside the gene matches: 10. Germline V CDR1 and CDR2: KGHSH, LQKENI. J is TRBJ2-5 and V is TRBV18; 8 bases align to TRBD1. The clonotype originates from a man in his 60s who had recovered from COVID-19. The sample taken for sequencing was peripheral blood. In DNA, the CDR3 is TGTGCCAGCTCCCTCACGACAGGGGTAGGAGAGACCCAGTACTTC. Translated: CASSLTTGVGETQYF.